One and the same sample provided the 7 T cell receptor beta chains below, sequenced in a study of cytomegalovirus exposure and HLA in healthy donors. The study ran its PCR with 60 Vbeta and 13 Jbeta primers. Repertoires were generated with immunoSEQ multiplex PCR, while TCRdb's copy carries only in-frame clones and drops some. The sample lists just over 200,000 clones, about two thirds seen once, with 2.5% to 3% in the top ten. Sequenced material: PBMCs. The receptor set was obtained from a man aged 35 to 55 in good health and CMV-seropositive.

V usage is TRBV11-2 and J usage is TRBJ2-2; 7 nucleotides align to TRBD1. The germline V gene encodes CDR1 SGHAT and CDR2 FQNNGV. Trimming at V came to 1 base and at J to 6 bases, leaving 2 bases not matched to a gene. CDR3 length: 14 amino acids. DNA for the CDR3: TGTGCCAGCAGCTTAGGACAGGGATCCGGGGAGCTGTTTTTT. Its protein product is CASSLGQGSGELFF. The variable domain in full, completed from reference TRBV11-2 and TRBJ2-2, reads EAGVAQSPRYKIIEKRQSVAFWCNPISGHATLYWYQQILGQGPKLLIQFQNNGVVDDSQLPKDRFSAERLKGVDSTLKIQPAKLEDSAVYLCASSLGQGSGELFFGEGSRLTVL.

The chain uses TRBV5-1 and TRBJ2-7; 9 nucleotides align to TRBD2. V lost 1 base to trimming and J lost 0 bases; unmatched junction nucleotides: 2. The CDR3 has 15 residues. Looked up from germline, CDR1 is SGHRS and CDR2 is YFSETQ. CDR3 sequence reads: CASSLLAGYSYEQYF. The CDR3 DNA reads TGCGCCAGCAGCTTGCTAGCGGGGTACTCCTACGAGCAGTACTTC.

V usage is TRBV19 and J usage is TRBJ1-2; 10 bases are shared with TRBD1. CDR1 is LNHDA, CDR2 SQIVND, per germline (reference sequence). The CDR3 is 13 amino acids. V lost 7 bases, J lost 8 bases, and 7 bases stayed unmatched. DNA of the CDR3: TGTGCCAGTACCGCAGACAGGGGGCGAGGCTACACCTTC. It yields the protein CASTADRGRGYTF.

The table lists this clone with a few counts. The chain carries TRBV2 and TRBJ2-2; TRBD2 is a possible D gene (7 bases). The CDR3 loop spans 14 amino acids. CDR1 is SNHLY and CDR2 is FYNNEI in the germline V gene. V was pared by 6 bases and J by 2 bases, with 10 bases between. This CDR3 reads CASRAGANTGELFF. The CDR3 nucleotides read TGTGCCAGCAGGGCGGGGGCTAACACCGGGGAGCTGTTTTTT.

This clone was seen a handful of times. The chain carries TRBV19 and TRBJ1-2; 7 bases line up with TRBD1. The junction had 3 bases not matched to a gene; V was cut back by 2 bases and J by 6 bases. The V gene's germline CDR1 is LNHDA and CDR2 SQIVND (reference sequence). The CDR3 sequence is 13 residues long. For the CDR3, the DNA is TGTGCCAGTAGTATAAAGGGGGCAGATGGCTACACCTTC. Translation gives CASSIKGADGYTF.

The rearrangement uses TRBV10-2 and TRBJ2-7, with TRBD1 matching over 10 bases. CDR3 length: 13 residues. Germline V lookup: CDR1 WSHSY, CDR2 SAAADI. The V and J ends lost 7 bases and 5 bases, in that order; junction bases with no gene match: 5. In DNA, the CDR3 is TGCGCCAGCATGGGACAGGGGTTCCACGAGCAGTACTTC. Its translation is CASMGQGFHEQYF.

The chain is built from TRBV4-3 and TRBJ2-1, with 10 bases fitting TRBD2. With V trimmed by 4 bases and J by 7 bases, 10 bases remained unmatched. CDR3 length equals 16 residues. The V gene's germline CDR1 is LGHNA and CDR2 YSLEER. CDR3: CASSLQRGGLPNEQFF. The CDR3 DNA follows: TGCGCCAGCAGCCTGCAGCGGGGGGGACTCCCTAATGAGCAGTTCTTC.